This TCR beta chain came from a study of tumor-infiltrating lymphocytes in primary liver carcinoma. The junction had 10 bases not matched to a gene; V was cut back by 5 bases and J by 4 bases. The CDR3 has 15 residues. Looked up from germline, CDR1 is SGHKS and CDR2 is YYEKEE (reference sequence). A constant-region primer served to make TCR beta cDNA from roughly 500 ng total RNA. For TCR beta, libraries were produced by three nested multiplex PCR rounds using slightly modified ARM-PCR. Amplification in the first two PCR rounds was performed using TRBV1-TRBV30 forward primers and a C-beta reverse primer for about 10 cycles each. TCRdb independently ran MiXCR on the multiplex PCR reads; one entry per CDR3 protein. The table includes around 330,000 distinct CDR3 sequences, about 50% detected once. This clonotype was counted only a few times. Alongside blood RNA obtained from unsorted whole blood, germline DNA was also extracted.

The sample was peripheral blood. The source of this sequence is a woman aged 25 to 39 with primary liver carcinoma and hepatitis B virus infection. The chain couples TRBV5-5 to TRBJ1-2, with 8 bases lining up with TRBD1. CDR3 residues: CASRFRDRIGYGYTF. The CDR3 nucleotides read TGTGCCAGCAGGTTCCGGGACAGGATCGGCTATGGCTACACCTTC.